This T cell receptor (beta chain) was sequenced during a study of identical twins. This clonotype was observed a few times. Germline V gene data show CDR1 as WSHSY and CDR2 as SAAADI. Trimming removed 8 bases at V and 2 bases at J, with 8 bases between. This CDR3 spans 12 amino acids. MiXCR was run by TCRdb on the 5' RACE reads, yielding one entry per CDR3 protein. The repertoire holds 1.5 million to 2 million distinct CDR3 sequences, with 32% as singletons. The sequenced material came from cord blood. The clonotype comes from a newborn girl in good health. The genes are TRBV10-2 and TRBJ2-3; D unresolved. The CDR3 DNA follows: TGCGCCAGCGGCGGCAACACAGATACGCAGTATTTT. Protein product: CASGGNTDTQYF.